The 28 T cell receptor beta chains below come from one sample, sequenced in a study of CXCR3-negative and CXCR3-positive naive CD8 T cells. General study points: The study found more hydrophobic TRB CDR3s in CXCR3-positive naive cells than in CXCR3-negative naive cells.

No antigen is known for these receptors. UMI labels and 5' RACE were used to prepare the TRB cDNA libraries. TCRdb reprocessed the 5' RACE reads, keeping one entry per CDR3 protein, no DNA. The sample totals 110,000 or so distinct CDR3 sequences. Sequenced: naive CXCR3+ CD8+ T cells from blood. Subset specified: CD45RO-CCR7+CD27+CD95- naive CD8+ T cells expressing CXCR3 (TNR3+). Receptor source: a human donor in good health. Some clones in this sample may be carry-over from other donors' samples.

This rearrangement joins TRBV6-5 to TRBJ1-2. This CDR3 spans 15 amino acids. CDR1 and CDR2 from the germline V gene are MNHEY and SVGAGI. CDR3 in amino acids: CASSYEAEALYGYTF.

This chain connects TRBV20-1 to TRBJ2-2; there is no DNA to check the TCRdb D call of TRBD2. Germline CDR1 DFQATT, CDR2 SNEGSKA (reference sequence). The CDR3 sequence is 14 residues long. Here the CDR3 reads CSARGLDSTGELFF.

J is TRBJ2-7 and V is TRBV10-2; TCRdb's D gene call, TRBD1, goes unchecked for lack of DNA. Germline CDR1 WSHSY, CDR2 SAAADI. The CDR3 consists of 14 residues. CDR3 loop: CASSVSRGNDEQYF.

The chain employs TRBV6-5 and TRBJ2-5; there is no DNA to check the TCRdb D call of TRBD1. This CDR3 spans 15 amino acids. Germline V gene lookup returns CDR1 MNHEY and CDR2 SVGAGI. CDR3 in amino acids: CASRTGQGAYETQYF.

CDR3 loop: CATSRDISRSYNEQFF. The chain recombines TRBV15 with TRBJ2-1. Germline assignment: CDR1 LNHNV and CDR2 YYDKDF (reference sequence). CDR3 length: 16 amino acids.

The chain recombines TRBV4-1 with TRBJ2-2; TCRdb's D call, TRBD2, is unchecked because there is no DNA. CDR3 length equals 16 residues. CDR1 and CDR2 from the germline V gene are MGHRA and YSYEKL. CDR3 sequence reads: CASSQVDWIRPGELFF.

This rearrangement joins TRBV5-5 to TRBJ2-3; TCRdb selects TRBD2, and the lack of DNA leaves this call unchecked. The CDR3 has 12 amino acids. Per the germline V gene, CDR1 is SGHKS and CDR2 is YYEKEE (reference sequence). The CDR3: CASSLDPHPQYF.

The CDR3: CASSLVGTSYEQYF. This chain connects TRBV5-1 to TRBJ2-7. The CDR3 runs 14 residues. CDR1 is SGHRS, CDR2 YFSETQ, per germline. Based on the CDR3 plus reference TRBV5-1 and TRBJ2-7, the full variable domain is KAGVTQTPRYLIKTRGQQVTLSCSPISGHRSVSWYQQTPGQGLQFLFEYFSETQRNKGNFPGRFSGRQFSNSRSEMNVSTLELGDSALYLCASSLVGTSYEQYFGPGTRLTVT.

The chain joins TRBV27 to TRBJ1-5; the TCRdb call, TRBD1, lacks DNA for checking. The CDR3 totals 13 residues. Germline values: CDR1 MNHEY, CDR2 SMNVEV (reference sequence). The CDR3 reads CASSLGGFQPQHF.

This chain's CDR3 is CSVVGQGNTEAFF. This chain joins TRBV29-1 and TRBJ1-1; TCRdb's D gene call, TRBD1, goes unchecked for lack of DNA. There are 13 residues in the CDR3. Germline assignment: CDR1 SQVTM and CDR2 ANQGSEA.

The gene calls are TRBV7-9 and TRBJ2-5. There are 15 residues in the CDR3. CDR1 SEHNR and CDR2 FQNEAQ come from the germline V gene (reference sequence). CDR3 protein: CASSLAPDTQETQYF. The variable domain in full, with the rest retrieved from reference TRBV7-9 and TRBJ2-5, is DTGVSQNPRHKITKRGQNVTFRCDPISEHNRLYWYRQTLGQGPEFLTYFQNEAQLEKSRLLSDRFSAERPKGSFSTLEIQRTEQGDSAMYLCASSLAPDTQETQYFGPGTRLLVL.

The V call is TRBV7-9, the J call TRBJ2-7; lacking DNA, the TRBD2 call made by TCRdb goes unchecked. The germline V gene has CDR1 SEHNR and CDR2 FQNEAQ (reference sequence). The CDR3 is 16 amino acids. CDR3 sequence: CASRPMRGQREYEQYF.

The genes are TRBV9 and TRBJ1-4; TCRdb's D gene call, TRBD1, goes unchecked for lack of DNA. Germline V CDR1 and CDR2: SGDLS, YYNGEE. This CDR3 spans 22 amino acids. The CDR3 sequence: CASGESNLRQDRVDINYEKLFF.

The chain employs TRBV10-3 and TRBJ2-2; the TCRdb D gene call, TRBD1, has no DNA to confirm it. The germline V gene encodes CDR1 ENHRY and CDR2 SYGVKD. This CDR3 contains 14 residues. The chain's CDR3 is CAISGWGEPGELFF.

J is TRBJ2-7 and V is TRBV28; TCRdb's assignment of TRBD2 cannot be checked, as there is no DNA. Per germline, CDR1 MDHEN and CDR2 SYDVKM. This CDR3 has 16 amino acids. CDR3 region: CASSFTYGGGTYEQYF.

The chain joins TRBV10-3 to TRBJ2-1; TCRdb indicates TRBD1, and absent DNA this call remains unverified. CDR3 length: 16 amino acids. The germline V gene has CDR1 ENHRY and CDR2 SYGVKD. The CDR3 loop is CAISAGQGASYNEQFF.

This sequence joins TRBV29-1 and TRBJ2-1; the D gene TCRdb calls, TRBD2, cannot be checked with no DNA. CDR3 size: 15 residues. Germline V gene data show CDR1 as SQVTM and CDR2 as ANQGSEA. The chain's CDR3 is CSVEASGASYNEQFF.

The J gene is TRBJ2-7, the V gene TRBV29-1; TCRdb names TRBD2, which stays unverified in the absence of DNA. Germline V gives CDR1 SQVTM, CDR2 ANQGSEA. The CDR3 spans 12 residues. CDR3: CSVVLVPYEQYF.

The CDR3 is CASSWIQQETQYF. V is TRBV7-9 and J is TRBJ2-5. Germline CDR1 is SEHNR and CDR2 is FQNEAQ (reference sequence). The CDR3 extends over 13 amino acids.

This chain connects TRBV9 to TRBJ2-1; TCRdb indicates TRBD2, and absent DNA this call remains unverified. Germline V gene sequence: CDR1 SGDLS, CDR2 YYNGEE. This CDR3 is 15 amino acids long. The CDR3 protein is CASSDTAGGYNEQFF.

The chain combines TRBV15 with TRBJ2-7; TCRdb's D call of TRBD1 is untestable without DNA. CDR1 and CDR2 (germline): LNHNV, YYDKDF (reference sequence). CDR3 length: 14 residues. The CDR3: CATSREGRDYEQYF.

V and J are TRBV7-9 and TRBJ1-2; no DNA is available, so the TRBD1 call from TCRdb remains unchecked. This CDR3 spans 16 amino acids. Looked up from germline, CDR1 is SEHNR and CDR2 is FQNEAQ (reference sequence). CDR3 amino acids: CASSHALLGTGYGYTF. Full variable domain (missing parts from reference TRBV7-9 and TRBJ1-2): DTGVSQNPRHKITKRGQNVTFRCDPISEHNRLYWYRQTLGQGPEFLTYFQNEAQLEKSRLLSDRFSAERPKGSFSTLEIQRTEQGDSAMYLCASSHALLGTGYGYTFGSGTRLTVV.

This chain links TRBV20-1 with TRBJ2-7; the TRBD1 assignment by TCRdb is unverifiable without DNA. CDR1 DFQATT and CDR2 SNEGSKA come from the germline V gene (reference sequence). This CDR3 has 14 residues. The CDR3 sequence is CSVTPGQGFYEQYF.

The chain employs TRBV4-1 and TRBJ2-2. This CDR3 is built from 14 residues. In germline, CDR1 is MGHRA, CDR2 YSYEKL. The CDR3 reads CASSQVEGNGELFF.

The CDR3 is CASSDREQETQYF. This rearrangement joins TRBV7-9 to TRBJ2-5; TCRdb outputs TRBD1, but without DNA this stays unchecked. Germline CDR1 and CDR2: SEHNR and FQNEAQ (reference sequence). CDR3 length equals 13 residues.

V is TRBV12-3 or TRBV12-4 and J is TRBJ2-3. The CDR3 is made up of 14 amino acids. CDR3 sequence reads: CASSLAGGTDTQYF.

This chain uses TRBV20-1 with TRBJ2-7; TCRdb calls TRBD2, which cannot be checked without DNA. The CDR3 sequence is 15 residues long. Germline V gene lookup returns CDR1 DFQATT and CDR2 SNEGSKA (reference sequence). CDR3 amino acids: CSARPPFPTGAEQYF.

V usage is TRBV12-3 or TRBV12-4 and J usage is TRBJ2-2; TCRdb returns TRBD2, unconfirmable since there is no DNA. The CDR3 is 15 amino acids. CDR3 region: CASRLPRQLAGELFF.